A selection of T cell receptor beta chains follows, all from one sample in a study of blood T cell repertoires in COVID-19. Here immunoSEQ multiplex PCR was the method, and the copy in TCRdb shows in-frame clones only, minus some. The table lists 90,000 to 100,000 clones, over 80% of them singletons. The sample was peripheral blood. The receptors shown here come from a man between 65 and 85 years old with active or convalescent COVID-19. CDR3s leave out the opening cysteine and the closing phenylalanine or tryptophan.

j_gene: TRBJ1-2; v_gene: TRBV28; CDR3aa: ASSLLAGRGYT
j_gene: TRBJ2-3; v_gene: TRBV6-5; CDR3aa: ASKKGLSTDTQY
j_gene: TRBJ2-5; v_gene: TRBV30; CDR3aa: AWSGGWGSEETQY
j_gene: TRBJ1-2; v_gene: TRBV6-5; CDR3aa: ASTPQGGPDYGYT
j_gene: TRBJ1-2; v_gene: TRBV6-6; CDR3aa: ASTDRGASLLGYT
j_gene: TRBJ2-5; v_gene: TRBV12-3/TRBV12-4; CDR3aa: ASTRTGGTQY
j_gene: TRBJ2-5; v_gene: TRBV18; CDR3aa: ASSPDEGAQY
j_gene: TRBJ1-2; v_gene: TRBV2; CDR3aa: ASSLLSGNYGYT
j_gene: TRBJ1-2; v_gene: TRBV2; CDR3aa: ASSELGHT
j_gene: TRBJ2-7; v_gene: TRBV2; CDR3aa: ASRATSGYEQY
j_gene: TRBJ1-4; v_gene: TRBV7-2; CDR3aa: ASSPRTGFNEKLF
j_gene: TRBJ1-5; v_gene: TRBV28; CDR3aa: ASSVGTGSYSNQPQH
j_gene: TRBJ1-3; v_gene: TRBV29-1; CDR3aa: SVVAGGNTIY
j_gene: TRBJ2-5; v_gene: TRBV13; CDR3aa: ASSLSRRGGGETQY
j_gene: TRBJ1-2; v_gene: TRBV19; CDR3aa: ASRIPGQGYDGYT
j_gene: TRBJ1-1; v_gene: TRBV4-1; CDR3aa: ASSHTTVNTEAF
j_gene: TRBJ1-2; v_gene: TRBV28; CDR3aa: ASNQGSFTYGYT
j_gene: TRBJ2-3; v_gene: TRBV19; CDR3aa: ASSINRGHTQY
j_gene: TRBJ1-5; v_gene: TRBV19; CDR3aa: ASSIGGGADQPQH
j_gene: TRBJ2-1; v_gene: TRBV10-3; CDR3aa: AISERGGNEQF
j_gene: TRBJ1-3; v_gene: TRBV3-1/TRBV3-2; CDR3aa: ASSQEGGLGNTIY
j_gene: TRBJ2-5; v_gene: TRBV30; CDR3aa: AWTRTGGVKTQY
j_gene: TRBJ2-5; v_gene: TRBV11-2; CDR3aa: ASSLGGRGETQY
j_gene: TRBJ2-7; v_gene: TRBV7-2; CDR3aa: ASRTSGYTAEQY
j_gene: TRBJ1-4; v_gene: TRBV6-6; CDR3aa: ASSARDRINEKLF
j_gene: TRBJ1-1; v_gene: TRBV29-1; CDR3aa: SVGSGQGHTEAF
j_gene: TRBJ1-4; v_gene: TRBV5-1; CDR3aa: ASSLGGASLNYEKLF
j_gene: TRBJ1-2; v_gene: TRBV5-1; CDR3aa: ASSLDRPSDGYT
j_gene: TRBJ2-7; v_gene: TRBV5-5; CDR3aa: ASSLADSSYEQY
j_gene: TRBJ2-3; v_gene: TRBV9; CDR3aa: ASSVDLGGFTPDTQY
j_gene: TRBJ1-1; v_gene: TRBV12-5; CDR3aa: ASGLVLPPRTEERTEAF
j_gene: TRBJ2-7; v_gene: TRBV28; CDR3aa: ASSFRGTYEQY
j_gene: TRBJ2-1; v_gene: TRBV3-1/TRBV3-2; CDR3aa: ASRRGNEQF
j_gene: TRBJ1-5; v_gene: TRBV10-3; CDR3aa: AISAGLNSNQPQH
j_gene: TRBJ1-2; v_gene: TRBV28; CDR3aa: ASSPPGQAFHGYT
j_gene: TRBJ1-6; v_gene: TRBV6-6; CDR3aa: ASSYSSENSPLH
j_gene: TRBJ2-3; v_gene: TRBV2; CDR3aa: ASSVLGTDTQY
j_gene: TRBJ2-2; v_gene: TRBV7-2; CDR3aa: ASSPELGSAGELF
j_gene: TRBJ2-5; v_gene: TRBV18; CDR3aa: ASSLLHGSGETQY
j_gene: TRBJ1-4; v_gene: TRBV10-3; CDR3aa: AISPGQGNNEKLF
j_gene: TRBJ1-2; v_gene: TRBV6-1; CDR3aa: ASSEALGEGGYT
j_gene: TRBJ2-1; v_gene: TRBV5-1; CDR3aa: ASKRAGGSSYNEQF
j_gene: TRBJ1-1; v_gene: TRBV28; CDR3aa: ASSYGGLLHPNTEAF
j_gene: TRBJ2-7; v_gene: TRBV27; CDR3aa: ASSLKTGVYEQY
j_gene: TRBJ2-6; v_gene: TRBV6-1; CDR3aa: ASSEALGANVLT